Listed below are T cell receptor beta chains from one sample, sequenced in a study of T-cell memory formation after mild COVID-19. TCRdb processed the 5' RACE reads anew with MiXCR; each CDR3 protein has one entry. The sample consists of a few hundred thousand distinct CDR3 sequences, less than 9.5% of them appearing once. What was sequenced was PBMCs or a T cell subset sorted from them (not recorded which). The receptors were sampled from a young man who had mild COVID-19 (a few samples of this study predate the infection). Cell type and time point are not known. Both conserved end residues are part of each CDR3. Each record gives: CDR3 protein, CDR3 DNA, clone size, V gene, J gene, D gene. A D gene is named only where the DNA matches it firmly. Clone size appears in some rows only: once, few, many, or a class for an expanded clone.

CDR3 protein: CASSHTQNTEAFF
CDR3 DNA: TGCGCCAGCAGCCATACCCAGAACACTGAAGCTTTCTTT
clone size: many
V gene: TRBV4-1
J gene: TRBJ1-1
D gene: .

CDR3 protein: CASSQAWQGTGELFF
CDR3 DNA: TGCGCCAGCAGCCAAGCCTGGCAGGGTACCGGGGAGCTGTTTTTT
clone size: .
V gene: TRBV4-3
J gene: TRBJ2-2
D gene: .

CDR3 protein: CASSPTGTPSTDTQYF
CDR3 DNA: TGTGCCAGCAGCCCTACCGGGACCCCTAGCACAGATACGCAGTATTTT
clone size: few
V gene: TRBV14
J gene: TRBJ2-3
D gene: .

CDR3 protein: CASSLGRTGRYSMNTEAFF
CDR3 DNA: TGCGCCAGCAGCTTGGGGCGGACAGGGAGGTACTCTATGAACACTGAAGCTTTCTTT
clone size: few
V gene: TRBV5-1
J gene: TRBJ1-1
D gene: TRBD1

CDR3 protein: CASSFVLYNEQFF
CDR3 DNA: TGTGCCAGCAGCTTCGTACTCTACAATGAGCAGTTCTTC
clone size: .
V gene: TRBV6-2/TRBV6-3
J gene: TRBJ2-1
D gene: .

CDR3 protein: CASSEIFDTQYF
CDR3 DNA: TGCGCCAGCAGCGAAATATTTGATACGCAGTATTTT
clone size: few
V gene: TRBV5-1
J gene: TRBJ2-3
D gene: .

CDR3 protein: CASSLWDSNTGELFF
CDR3 DNA: TGTGCCAGCAGTTTATGGGACTCGAACACCGGGGAGCTGTTTTTT
clone size: few
V gene: TRBV12-3/TRBV12-4
J gene: TRBJ2-2
D gene: .

CDR3 protein: CASSYSIWETNNEQFF
CDR3 DNA: TGTGCCAGCAGTTACTCGATTTGGGAGACAAACAATGAGCAGTTCTTC
clone size: few
V gene: TRBV6-5
J gene: TRBJ2-1
D gene: .

CDR3 protein: CASSLAPATNEKLFF
CDR3 DNA: TGCGCCAGCAGCTTGGCCCCTGCAACTAATGAAAAACTGTTTTTT
clone size: few
V gene: TRBV5-1
J gene: TRBJ1-4
D gene: .

CDR3 protein: CAIRATQGEVDYGYTF
CDR3 DNA: TGTGCCATCAGGGCAACACAGGGGGAGGTAGACTATGGCTACACCTTC
clone size: .
V gene: TRBV10-3
J gene: TRBJ1-2
D gene: TRBD1

CDR3 protein: CASNPRGGNTDTQYF
CDR3 DNA: TGTGCCAGCAACCCGAGGGGGGGAAACACAGATACGCAGTATTTT
clone size: many
V gene: TRBV7-2
J gene: TRBJ2-3
D gene: .

CDR3 protein: CASSPDRGQPQHF
CDR3 DNA: TGTGCCAGCAGTCCGGACAGGGGACAGCCCCAGCATTTT
clone size: .
V gene: TRBV28
J gene: TRBJ1-5
D gene: TRBD1

CDR3 protein: CASRGSAMNTEAFF
CDR3 DNA: TGTGCCAGCAGAGGGAGCGCCATGAACACTGAAGCTTTCTTT
clone size: .
V gene: TRBV2
J gene: TRBJ1-1
D gene: .

CDR3 protein: CASSHDSEKLFF
CDR3 DNA: TGCGCCAGCAGCCACGACAGCGAAAAACTGTTTTTT
clone size: .
V gene: TRBV4-1
J gene: TRBJ1-4
D gene: .

CDR3 protein: CASSLNLGDANYGYTF
CDR3 DNA: TGTGCCAGCAGTTTAAACTTAGGAGATGCTAACTATGGCTACACCTTC
clone size: few
V gene: TRBV12-3/TRBV12-4
J gene: TRBJ1-2
D gene: .

CDR3 protein: CASSRTVINEQFF
CDR3 DNA: TGTGCCAGCAGCAGGACAGTGATCAATGAGCAGTTCTTC
clone size: few
V gene: TRBV7-9
J gene: TRBJ2-1
D gene: .

CDR3 protein: CATGQTGDTQYF
CDR3 DNA: TGTGCCACGGGACAGACCGGGGATACGCAGTATTTT
clone size: few
V gene: TRBV10-3
J gene: TRBJ2-3
D gene: TRBD1

CDR3 protein: CASSQEGLAGTDTQYF
CDR3 DNA: TGTGCCAGCAGCCAAGAGGGACTAGCGGGCACAGATACGCAGTATTTT
clone size: many
V gene: TRBV4-2
J gene: TRBJ2-3
D gene: TRBD2

CDR3 protein: CASSLGLAGSSDTQYF
CDR3 DNA: TGCGCCAGCAGCTTAGGACTAGCGGGGAGTTCGGATACGCAGTATTTT
clone size: many
V gene: TRBV5-1
J gene: TRBJ2-3
D gene: TRBD2

CDR3 protein: CASSLWVQETQYF
CDR3 DNA: TGTGCCAGCAGCTTATGGGTACAAGAGACCCAGTACTTC
clone size: many
V gene: TRBV7-2
J gene: TRBJ2-5
D gene: .

CDR3 protein: CASSRLTEAFF
CDR3 DNA: TGTGCCAGCAGCCGGCTGACTGAAGCTTTCTTT
clone size: many
V gene: TRBV12-3/TRBV12-4
J gene: TRBJ1-1
D gene: .

CDR3 protein: CASSLLALAGALSTDTQYF
CDR3 DNA: TGCGCCAGCAGCTTGTTAGCGCTAGCGGGGGCCCTAAGCACAGATACGCAGTATTTT
clone size: many
V gene: TRBV5-1
J gene: TRBJ2-3
D gene: TRBD2

CDR3 protein: CAWSGTSYNEQFF
CDR3 DNA: TGTGCCTGGAGTGGGACTAGCTACAATGAGCAGTTCTTC
clone size: .
V gene: TRBV30
J gene: TRBJ2-1
D gene: TRBD2

CDR3 protein: CASSSVGGEQFF
CDR3 DNA: TGTGCCAGCAGCTCGGTCGGCGGGGAGCAGTTCTTC
clone size: many
V gene: TRBV7-9
J gene: TRBJ2-1
D gene: .

CDR3 protein: CASSPGTSGDETQYF
CDR3 DNA: TGTGCCAGCTCCCCCGGGACTAGCGGGGATGAGACCCAGTACTTC
clone size: few
V gene: TRBV18
J gene: TRBJ2-5
D gene: TRBD2

CDR3 protein: CASSPNSSPELFF
CDR3 DNA: TGCGCCAGCAGCCCGAACTCCTCCCCGGAGCTGTTTTTT
clone size: .
V gene: TRBV5-1
J gene: TRBJ2-2
D gene: .

CDR3 protein: CASSLWRSSETQYF
CDR3 DNA: TGTGCCAGCAGCTTATGGCGGTCCTCAGAGACCCAGTACTTC
clone size: .
V gene: TRBV7-2
J gene: TRBJ2-5
D gene: .

CDR3 protein: CAGQRGVGDEQFF
CDR3 DNA: TGTGCCGGCCAGAGGGGGGTTGGGGATGAGCAGTTCTTC
clone size: .
V gene: TRBV6-1
J gene: TRBJ2-1
D gene: .

CDR3 protein: CASSQEVGGEQYF
CDR3 DNA: TGCGCCAGCAGCCAAGAGGTGGGGGGCGAGCAGTACTTC
clone size: .
V gene: TRBV5-1
J gene: TRBJ2-7
D gene: .

CDR3 protein: CASSLMTGGQMNTEAFF
CDR3 DNA: TGTGCCAGCAGCTTAATGACAGGGGGCCAGATGAACACTGAAGCTTTCTTT
clone size: few
V gene: TRBV7-9
J gene: TRBJ1-1
D gene: TRBD1

CDR3 protein: CASSPGQGVGYNEQFF
CDR3 DNA: TGCGCCAGCAGCCCAGGACAGGGGGTCGGCTACAATGAGCAGTTCTTC
clone size: many
V gene: TRBV5-1
J gene: TRBJ2-1
D gene: TRBD1

CDR3 protein: CASSDGLNEKLFF
CDR3 DNA: TGCGCCAGCAGCGATGGTCTTAATGAAAAACTGTTTTTT
clone size: few
V gene: TRBV5-1
J gene: TRBJ1-4
D gene: .

CDR3 protein: CASSQTGTAEKLFF
CDR3 DNA: TGCGCCAGCAGCCAAACCGGGACAGCCGAAAAACTGTTTTTT
clone size: many
V gene: TRBV4-1
J gene: TRBJ1-4
D gene: TRBD1

CDR3 protein: CASRTGSIQYF
CDR3 DNA: TGTGCCAGTAGAACAGGGAGTATTCAGTACTTC
clone size: few
V gene: TRBV19
J gene: TRBJ2-4
D gene: .

CDR3 protein: CASGSVGGRDTDTQYF
CDR3 DNA: TGTGCCAGCGGGTCTGTGGGGGGGCGGGACACAGATACGCAGTATTTT
clone size: few
V gene: TRBV6-5
J gene: TRBJ2-3
D gene: .

CDR3 protein: CASSNRDRVYNEQFF
CDR3 DNA: TGTGCCAGCAGTAACCGGGACAGGGTCTACAATGAGCAGTTCTTC
clone size: .
V gene: TRBV27
J gene: TRBJ2-1
D gene: TRBD1

CDR3 protein: CATSRLPGLLQETQYF
CDR3 DNA: TGTGCCACCAGCAGACTTCCGGGTCTACTACAAGAGACCCAGTACTTC
clone size: .
V gene: TRBV15
J gene: TRBJ2-5
D gene: .

CDR3 protein: CATREGGQEQYF
CDR3 DNA: TGTGCCACCAGGGAGGGGGGTCAAGAGCAGTACTTC
clone size: many
V gene: TRBV15
J gene: TRBJ2-7
D gene: .

CDR3 protein: CASSRRVAGGETQYF
CDR3 DNA: TGTGCCAGCAGCCGCAGGGTAGCGGGGGGAGAGACCCAGTACTTC
clone size: few
V gene: TRBV27
J gene: TRBJ2-5
D gene: TRBD2

CDR3 protein: CASSLGRTDHYGYTF
CDR3 DNA: TGTGCCAGCAGCTTAGGTCGGACAGACCACTATGGCTACACCTTC
clone size: .
V gene: TRBV7-6
J gene: TRBJ1-2
D gene: .

CDR3 protein: CASSPRGGEWQYF
CDR3 DNA: TGTGCCAGCTCACCACGCGGGGGGGAGTGGCAGTACTTC
clone size: .
V gene: TRBV18
J gene: TRBJ2-7
D gene: TRBD2

CDR3 protein: CASSLARVNEQFF
CDR3 DNA: TGTGCCAGCAGCTTAGCTAGGGTCAATGAGCAGTTCTTC
clone size: few
V gene: TRBV7-9
J gene: TRBJ2-1
D gene: .

CDR3 protein: CASSPGQFNAGELFF
CDR3 DNA: TGTGCCAGCAGCCCCGGACAGTTTAACGCCGGGGAGCTGTTTTTT
clone size: few
V gene: TRBV28
J gene: TRBJ2-2
D gene: .

CDR3 protein: CASSPPSSTTDTQYF
CDR3 DNA: TGTGCCAGCTCACCACCCTCATCCACCACAGATACGCAGTATTTT
clone size: .
V gene: TRBV18
J gene: TRBJ2-3
D gene: .

CDR3 protein: CASSVTGSPPGYTF
CDR3 DNA: TGTGCCAGTAGTGTGACAGGGAGTCCTCCTGGCTACACCTTC
clone size: many
V gene: TRBV19
J gene: TRBJ1-2
D gene: TRBD1

CDR3 protein: CSAPPTSQYEQYF
CDR3 DNA: TGCAGTGCCCCGCCGACTAGCCAATACGAGCAGTACTTC
clone size: .
V gene: TRBV20-1
J gene: TRBJ2-7
D gene: TRBD2

CDR3 protein: CSPGQPSPTNEKLFF
CDR3 DNA: TGCAGTCCCGGACAGCCGAGCCCAACTAATGAAAAACTGTTTTTT
clone size: few
V gene: TRBV20-1
J gene: TRBJ1-4
D gene: .

CDR3 protein: CASSPTGFSTGELFF
CDR3 DNA: TGTGCCAGCAGCCCGACAGGGTTCAGCACCGGGGAGCTGTTTTTT
clone size: few
V gene: TRBV7-2
J gene: TRBJ2-2
D gene: TRBD1

CDR3 protein: CASSPVKPLPGSYNEQFF
CDR3 DNA: TGTGCCAGCTCACCGGTCAAGCCCCTCCCGGGTTCCTACAATGAGCAGTTCTTC
clone size: .
V gene: TRBV18
J gene: TRBJ2-1
D gene: .

CDR3 protein: CAWTQGALSNEQFF
CDR3 DNA: TGTGCCTGGACGCAGGGGGCTCTTAGCAATGAGCAGTTCTTC
clone size: few
V gene: TRBV30
J gene: TRBJ2-1
D gene: TRBD1

CDR3 protein: CASSQEGLEETQYF
CDR3 DNA: TGCGCCAGCAGCCAAGAGGGACTGGAAGAGACCCAGTACTTC
clone size: few
V gene: TRBV4-3
J gene: TRBJ2-5
D gene: .

CDR3 protein: CASSLATNENNEQFF
CDR3 DNA: TGTGCCAGCAGCTTAGCCACGAATGAGAACAATGAGCAGTTCTTC
clone size: many
V gene: TRBV7-2
J gene: TRBJ2-1
D gene: .

CDR3 protein: CASSETGTNGLGYTF
CDR3 DNA: TGTGCCAGCAGCGAGACAGGGACTAACGGACTTGGCTACACCTTC
clone size: few
V gene: TRBV7-2
J gene: TRBJ1-2
D gene: TRBD1

CDR3 protein: CSVLPGQGFAYNEQFF
CDR3 DNA: TGCAGCGTTCTGCCGGGACAGGGGTTCGCCTACAATGAGCAGTTCTTC
clone size: few
V gene: TRBV29-1
J gene: TRBJ2-1
D gene: TRBD1

CDR3 protein: CASSLAGTALHF
CDR3 DNA: TGTGCCAGCAGCCTTGCCGGGACGGCACTCCACTTT
clone size: many
V gene: TRBV7-2
J gene: TRBJ1-6
D gene: .

CDR3 protein: CASGRAEAFF
CDR3 DNA: TGTGCCTCTGGACGCGCTGAAGCTTTCTTT
clone size: .
V gene: TRBV12-3/TRBV12-4
J gene: TRBJ1-1
D gene: .

CDR3 protein: CASTGTGTYNEQFF
CDR3 DNA: TGTGCCAGCACCGGGACAGGGACCTACAATGAGCAGTTCTTC
clone size: few
V gene: TRBV12-3/TRBV12-4
J gene: TRBJ2-1
D gene: TRBD1